The rows below give T cell receptor beta chains drawn from one sample of a study of Graves' ophthalmopathy and Graves' hyperthyroidism. In TCRdb, the multiplex PCR reads were re-called with MiXCR into one record per CDR3 protein. The sample carries almost 750,000 distinct CDR3 sequences, roughly two fifths recorded once. The material sequenced was peripheral blood. These receptors originate from an adult man with Graves' ophthalmopathy. Each CDR3 is given with its conserved first and last residue. A D gene is named only where the DNA matches it firmly. The size field is filled for only some rows; it gives once, few, many or a size class.

clone_size	v_call	j_call	d_call	cdr3_aa	cdr3_nt
few	TRBV11-2	TRBJ2-7	-	CASSSDDYEQYF	TGTGCCAGCAGCTCCGACGACTACGAGCAGTACTTC
-	TRBV6-4	TRBJ1-2	-	CASRNLGYRSGYTF	TGTGCCAGCAGAAATCTCGGGTACAGGTCTGGCTACACCTTC
-	TRBV6-1	TRBJ1-6	-	CASSYGGQCLLLPLHF	TGTGCCAGCAGTTACGGCGGACAGTGCTTACTTCTCCCCCTCCACTTT
few	TRBV7-8	TRBJ2-7	-	CASAPPASYYEQYF	TGTGCCAGCGCCCCCCCGGCTAGCTACTACGAGCAGTACTTC
once	TRBV10-3	TRBJ1-1	TRBD1	CAIRRTGQGNTEAFF	TGTGCCATCAGGAGAACGGGACAGGGGAACACTGAAGCTTTCTTT
-	TRBV7-9	TRBJ2-2	-	CASSFGSGGTGELLF	TGTGCCAGCAGCTTCGGTAGCGGAGGCACCGGGGAGCTGCTTTTT
few	TRBV7-9	TRBJ1-2	-	CASSLGMDGYTF	TGTGCCAGCAGCTTAGGTATGGATGGCTACACCTTC
many	TRBV25-1	TRBJ1-1	-	CASQLATGQEAFF	TGTGCCAGTCAACTGGCAACAGGGCAGGAAGCTTTCTTT
many	TRBV7-6	TRBJ1-6	-	CASSLNRVDNSPLHF	TGTGCCAGCAGCTTAAACAGGGTCGATAATTCACCCCTCCACTTT
-	TRBV20-1	TRBJ1-1	TRBD1	CSARGRTGYFKNTEAFF	TGCAGTGCTAGAGGTAGGACAGGCTATTTTAAAAACACTGAAGCTTTCTTT
-	TRBV20-1	TRBJ1-5	TRBD1	CSAQRTGDQPQHF	TGCAGTGCCCAGCGGACAGGGGATCAGCCCCAGCATTTT
many	TRBV25-1	TRBJ1-4	-	CASGGGDGKLFF	TGTGCCAGCGGGGGGGGGGACGGAAAACTGTTTTTT
few	TRBV12-3/TRBV12-4	TRBJ1-1	TRBD1	CASNFGQGVGGTEAFF	TGTGCCAGCAACTTCGGACAGGGGGTTGGGGGCACTGAAGCTTTCTTT
few	TRBV7-9	TRBJ2-2	TRBD2	CASSSFGGGGELFF	TGTGCCAGCAGCTCCTTCGGGGGGGGCGGGGAGCTGTTTTTT
-	TRBV5-1	TRBJ1-4	-	CASRSATNEKLFF	TGCGCCAGCAGATCCGCAACTAATGAAAAACTGTTTTTT
-	TRBV11-2	TRBJ2-5	-	CASSSNTGKTQYF	TGTGCCAGCAGCAGCAACACTGGGAAGACCCAGTACTTC
few	TRBV7-9	TRBJ1-5	-	CASSLVGGANQPQHF	TGTGCCAGCAGCTTAGTTGGGGGGGCGAACCAGCCCCAGCATTTT
few	TRBV5-6	TRBJ1-2	-	CASSLVAYGYTF	TGTGCCAGCAGCTTGGTAGCTTATGGCTACACCTTC
-	TRBV11-3	TRBJ2-7	TRBD1	CASSLTRDRGSSEQYF	TGTGCCAGCAGCTTAACCCGGGACAGGGGCAGTAGCGAGCAGTACTTC
few	TRBV20-1	TRBJ2-5	-	CSAIDRSKETQYF	TGCAGTGCTATAGACAGGTCGAAAGAGACCCAGTACTTC
few	TRBV10-2	TRBJ1-5	-	CASSEQGRQPQHF	TGTGCCAGCAGTGAACAGGGTCGACAGCCCCAGCATTTT
many	TRBV29-1	TRBJ2-5	-	CSVYKWETQYF	TGCAGCGTATATAAGTGGGAGACCCAGTACTTC
-	TRBV2	TRBJ1-4	TRBD1	CASSGDRGAEKLFF	TGTGCCAGCAGTGGTGACAGGGGCGCTGAAAAACTGTTTTTT
-	TRBV7-9	TRBJ2-2	TRBD2	CASSLSWEGNTGELFF	TGTGCCAGCAGCTTGTCCTGGGAGGGGAACACCGGGGAGCTGTTTTTT
-	TRBV10-3	TRBJ1-4	TRBD1	CAISERGQGSNEKLFF	TGTGCCATCAGTGAGAGAGGACAGGGCAGTAATGAAAAACTGTTTTTT
few	TRBV20-1	TRBJ1-1	-	CSASRAGDTEAFF	TGCAGTGCTAGCAGGGCAGGGGACACTGAAGCTTTCTTT
-	TRBV14	TRBJ2-7	-	CASSQGWDSTYEQYF	TGTGCCAGCAGCCAAGGGTGGGACTCTACCTACGAGCAGTACTTC
-	TRBV9	TRBJ2-7	-	CASSVDQGDWNEQYF	TGTGCCAGCAGCGTAGATCAAGGGGATTGGAACGAGCAGTACTTC
-	TRBV7-9	TRBJ2-5	-	CASSSLVGFWETQYF	TGTGCCAGCAGCTCCCTAGTTGGCTTCTGGGAGACCCAGTACTTC
-	TRBV7-9	TRBJ2-5	TRBD2	CASSLGLSLAGQETQYF	TGTGCCAGCAGCTTGGGCCTCTCGCTAGCGGGTCAAGAGACCCAGTACTTC
-	TRBV19	TRBJ1-5	-	CASSMGRAKGNQPQHF	TGTGCCAGTAGTATGGGTAGGGCGAAAGGCAATCAGCCCCAGCATTTT
many	TRBV29-1	TRBJ2-2	TRBD1	CSARGQFSAGELFF	TGCAGCGCCAGGGGACAGTTTTCGGCCGGGGAGCTGTTTTTT
many	TRBV7-3	TRBJ1-2	-	CASSLSRTDYYTF	TGTGCCAGCAGCTTATCACGGACAGATTATTACACCTTC
many	TRBV25-1	TRBJ2-2	-	CASSLRTGTGELFF	TGTGCCAGCAGTCTTAGGACGGGGACCGGGGAGCTGTTTTTT
-	TRBV7-3	TRBJ2-7	-	CASSLTGGVEQYF	TGTGCCAGCAGCTTAACGGGTGGGGTCGAGCAGTACTTC
few	TRBV7-9	TRBJ2-2	-	CASSLVGGRVVGGELFF	TGTGCCAGCAGCTTAGTCGGTGGAAGGGTTGTAGGCGGGGAGCTGTTTTTT
many	TRBV10-3	TRBJ1-1	-	CAIAAARALSTEAFF	TGTGCCATCGCGGCGGCAAGGGCGTTGAGCACTGAAGCTTTCTTT
-	TRBV14	TRBJ2-5	-	CTSSQDRVSGETQYF	TGTACCAGCAGCCAAGATCGTGTCAGTGGGGAGACCCAGTACTTC
-	TRBV10-2	TRBJ2-2	-	CASTYRRTLSGAVF	TGCGCCAGCACCTACAGGAGGACGCTTTCGGGAGCTGTTTTT
few	TRBV7-6	TRBJ2-5	-	CASSRTARGRFQETQYF	TGTGCCAGCAGCCGAACGGCGCGGGGGCGATTCCAAGAGACCCAGTACTTC
few	TRBV2	TRBJ2-7	TRBD1	CASSYRRGFYSYEQYF	TGTGCCAGCAGTTACCGCAGGGGGTTTTACTCCTACGAGCAGTACTTC
few	TRBV19	TRBJ2-2	-	CASSILGADTGELFF	TGTGCCAGTAGTATTCTTGGAGCGGACACCGGGGAGCTGTTTTTT
few	TRBV7-9	TRBJ1-4	-	CASSLVRGEEKLFF	TGTGCCAGCAGTTTAGTCCGGGGGGAAGAAAAACTGTTTTTT
many	TRBV24-1	TRBJ1-5	-	CASSLGQFNQPQHF	TGTGCCAGCAGTCTCGGACAGTTCAATCAGCCCCAGCATTTT
many	TRBV24-1	TRBJ2-5	-	CATSGKGPGETQYF	TGTGCCACCAGTGGTAAGGGGCCAGGGGAGACCCAGTACTTC
-	TRBV20-1	TRBJ1-2	-	CSARDKLTAVRGYTF	TGCAGTGCTAGAGATAAATTGACGGCGGTCCGTGGCTACACCTTC
-	TRBV6-2/TRBV6-3	TRBJ1-2	TRBD1	CASSPDRVGYTF	TGTGCCAGCAGTCCTGACAGGGTCGGCTACACCTTC
-	TRBV10-3	TRBJ1-4	TRBD1	CASRDTGVGEKLFF	TGTGCCAGCAGAGACACAGGGGTGGGTGAAAAACTGTTTTTT
many	TRBV7-6	TRBJ1-1	-	CASSSELDTEAFF	TGTGCCAGCAGCTCGGAATTGGACACTGAAGCTTTCTTT
-	TRBV2	TRBJ2-6	-	CASSTRSSVSGANVLTF	TGTGCCAGTTCGACAAGGTCCTCCGTCTCTGGGGCCAACGTCCTGACTTTC
few	TRBV7-9	TRBJ2-2	TRBD2	CASSLRLSLAEDTGELFF	TGTGCCAGCAGCTTACGCCTATCACTAGCGGAGGACACCGGGGAGCTGTTTTTT
few	TRBV20-1	TRBJ2-5	-	CSARRGPGETQYF	TGCAGTGCTAGAAGGGGCCCTGGAGAGACCCAGTACTTC
-	TRBV10-3	TRBJ1-2	-	CASSEVHRYGYTF	TGTGCCAGCAGTGAAGTGCACAGATATGGCTACACCTTC